The 10 T cell receptor beta chains listed next were all sequenced from one sample in a study of post-analysis software for immune sequencing data. Findings and caveats of the study: Controls had lower frequencies than patients of five or six TRBV segments, which included TRBV5-6, TRBV5-1 and TRBV20-1.

Unique molecular identifiers tagged the TCR beta cDNA libraries. MiXCR was run by TCRdb on the PCR reads, yielding one entry per CDR3 protein. The table lists about half a million distinct CDR3 sequences, roughly 45% of them singletons, with 12% in the top ten. What these receptors recognize is not known. Specimen: blood. The source is a girl aged 5-17 years with multiple sclerosis.

This chain joins TRBV7-8 and TRBJ1-1, with TRBD1 matching 7 bases. Germline CDR1 reads SGHVS; CDR2 reads FQNEAQ. The J segment lost 1 base and the V segment lost 5 bases, leaving 7 bases of the junction unmatched. The CDR3 has 15 amino acids. The CDR3 sequence is CASSRLGTENTEAFF. The CDR3 DNA reads as TGTGCCAGCAGCCGCCTGGGGACAGAGAACACTGAAGCTTTCTTT.

This clonotype appeared once. This chain links TRBV28 with TRBJ1-2; D remains ambiguous. From germline, CDR1 is MDHEN and CDR2 SYDVKM. V gave up 6 bases and J gave up 8 bases, with 19 bases separating them. CDR3 length: 14 amino acids. The CDR3, as DNA: TGTGCCAGCAGCCCGCCGGAGGGTCCGAGAGGCTACACCTTC. This sequence encodes CASSPPEGPRGYTF.

V usage is TRBV7-9 and J usage is TRBJ2-3; weak D call: TRBD2 (5 bases). In germline, CDR1 is SEHNR, CDR2 FQNEAQ (reference sequence). V was shortened by 5 bases and J by 4 bases, with 16 bases between the two germline ends. This CDR3 contains 15 residues. The CDR3 nucleotides are TGTGCCAGCAGCCTTCCGAAGGGAGCAGCAGATACGCAGTATTTT. Translation gives CASSLPKGAADTQYF.

The V call is TRBV5-1, the J call TRBJ1-2; TRBD1 matches at 10 bases. The V gene's germline CDR1 is SGHRS and CDR2 YFSETQ. J gave up 4 bases and V 5 bases, and 5 bases lay outside the gene matches. This CDR3 has 14 residues. CDR3 sequence reads: CASRSGTGVYGYTF. The DNA for the CDR3 is TGCGCCAGCAGATCCGGGACAGGGGTCTATGGCTACACCTTC.

This clonotype appeared a single time. The chain joins TRBV20-1 to TRBJ2-7, with 7 positions matching TRBD2. The CDR3 spans 15 residues. Trimming cost V 1 base and J 3 bases; bases outside gene matches: 9. Looked up from germline, CDR1 is DFQATT and CDR2 is SNEGSKA (reference sequence). In DNA, the CDR3 is TGCAGTGCTAGAGTATGGCTAGCGGACATCTACGAGCAGTACTTC. This translates into CSARVWLADIYEQYF.

This clonotype was seen more than once but under ten times. The rearrangement links TRBV4-2 to TRBJ2-4, with D perhaps assigned TRBD1 or TRBD2 (5 bases each). V lost 0 bases, J lost 9 bases, and 15 bases lay in between. CDR1 is LGHNA and CDR2 is YNFKEQ in the germline V gene. This CDR3 region has 15 residues. The CDR3 loop reads CASSQDSSSGRIQYF. CDR3 coding DNA: TGTGCCAGCAGCCAAGATTCCTCCTCGGGACGCATTCAGTACTTC.

This chain uses TRBV2 with TRBJ2-7; TRBD1 aligns across 7 bases. The V segment lost 4 bases and the J segment 4 bases; nucleotides outside the gene matches: 7. Germline V gene sequence: CDR1 SNHLY, CDR2 FYNNEI. The CDR3 sequence is 14 residues long. CDR3 in amino acids: CASSAGTAFYEQYF. CDR3 nucleotide sequence: TGTGCCAGCAGTGCCGGGACAGCTTTTTACGAGCAGTACTTC.

V is TRBV29-1 and J is TRBJ2-3; 7 bases line up with TRBD2. Trimming cost V 3 bases and J 0 bases; bases outside gene matches: 0. The CDR3 totals 13 residues. Looked up from germline, CDR1 is SQVTM and CDR2 is ANQGSEA. The CDR3 bases are TGCAGCGTTGACGGGGGGAGCACAGATACGCAGTATTTT. This encodes CSVDGGSTDTQYF.

This clonotype has more than one count but fewer than ten. J is TRBJ2-3 and V is TRBV4-2; 8 bases are a match to TRBD1. Germline CDR1 and CDR2: LGHNA and YNFKEQ. The CDR3 runs to 19 residues. V gave up 5 bases and J gave up 1 base; unmatched junction bases: 17. CDR3 loop: CASSARTGTQTGRTDTQYF. CDR3 DNA sequence: TGTGCCAGCAGCGCCCGGACAGGGACCCAAACCGGGCGCACAGATACGCAGTATTTT.

This clonotype has only one observation. One junction end disagrees with the germline gene, perhaps due to a read error. The genes are TRBV7-7 and TRBJ2-7; possibly TRBD1 for D (7 bases). The closer fit of TRBJ2-5 to the DNA end suggests the J call may be wrong. The CDR3 is made up of 15 amino acids. CDR1 and CDR2 from the germline V gene are SSHAT and FNYEAQ (reference sequence). The CDR3 loop is CASSLRRDSQETQYF. The DNA of the CDR3 is TGTGCTAGCAGCTTAAGGCGGGACAGCCAAGAGACCCAGTACTTC.